Shown below are 3 T cell receptor beta chains from a single sample sequenced in a study of glioma-infiltrating T cells. TCR alpha and beta CDR3 regions were amplified from RNA using iRepertoire nested multiplex PCR. From the multiplex PCR reads, TCRdb called clonotypes with MiXCR, one entry per CDR3 protein. Counted here are more than 100,000 distinct CDR3 sequences, around 30% occurring once; the ten biggest clones make up 44%. Sequencing was carried out using glioma tissue, nonneoplastic brain tissue, or PBMCs (not recorded which). All receptors come from a human donor with low-grade glioma or glioblastoma, undergoing nonglioma brain surgery, or in good health (not recorded which).

This clonotype was counted at least ten times. The chain uses TRBV6-1 and TRBJ1-6; perhaps TRBD1 as D (6 bases). The CDR3 loop spans 17 amino acids. Germline CDR1 MNHNS, CDR2 SASEGT. V lost 5 bases to trimming and J lost 5 bases, with 19 bases between them. Written as DNA, the CDR3 is TGTGCCAGCAGTTCCCGGACTCAACCAGGGGATAATTCACCCCTCCACTTT. It translates to CASSSRTQPGDNSPLHF.

This clonotype was counted at least ten times. The chain carries TRBV19 and TRBJ2-2, with TRBD1 as a possible D gene (6 bases). Between the trimmed V and J ends, which lost 7 bases and 9 bases, there was a span of 15 bases. The CDR3 is 13 residues long. The germline CDR1 and CDR2 sequences are LNHDA and SQIVND (reference sequence). The CDR3 sequence: CASNRDNSRELFF. DNA of the CDR3: TGTGCCAGTAATCGGGACAACTCGCGGGAGCTGTTTTTT.

This clonotype was detected many times. The chain links TRBV4-1 to TRBJ1-1; a weak D match, TRBD1 (5 bases). CDR3 length equals 16 residues. Germline V gene sequence: CDR1 MGHRA, CDR2 YSYEKL. Trimming pared 1 base from V and 4 bases from J, leaving 16 bases between. CDR3 amino acids: CASSQGLQGGFTEAFF. The CDR3 region has the DNA TGCGCCAGCAGCCAAGGTCTGCAGGGAGGGTTCACTGAAGCTTTCTTT.